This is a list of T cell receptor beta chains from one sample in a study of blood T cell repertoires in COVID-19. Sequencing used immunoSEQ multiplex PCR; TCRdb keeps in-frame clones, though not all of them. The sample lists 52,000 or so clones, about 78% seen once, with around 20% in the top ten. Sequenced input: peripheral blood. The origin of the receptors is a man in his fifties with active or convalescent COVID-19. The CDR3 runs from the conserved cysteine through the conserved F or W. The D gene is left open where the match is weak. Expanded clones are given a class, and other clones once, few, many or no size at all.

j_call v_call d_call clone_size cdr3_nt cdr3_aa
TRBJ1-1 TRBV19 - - TGTGCCAGTAGTATACAGACAGACTCGAGCAAAGCTTTCTTT CASSIQTDSSKAFF
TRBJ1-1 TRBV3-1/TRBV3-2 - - TGTGCCAGCAGCCAAGCGACAGCCGAAGCTTTCTTT CASSQATAEAFF
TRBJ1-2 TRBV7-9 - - TGTGCCAGCAGCTTAGGTCGATCGGGGGAGGGCTACACCTTC CASSLGRSGEGYTF
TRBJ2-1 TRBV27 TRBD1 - TGTGCCAGCAGTTTTCGGGGCGTTGGGACAGTTACCTACAATGAGCAGTTCTTC CASSFRGVGTVTYNEQFF
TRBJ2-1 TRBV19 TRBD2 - TGTGCCAGTAGTACTTCGGGGGGGTACAATGAGCAGTTCTTC CASSTSGGYNEQFF
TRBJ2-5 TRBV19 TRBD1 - TGTGCCAGTAGTCTGGACAGGGACCAAGAGACCCAGTACTTC CASSLDRDQETQYF
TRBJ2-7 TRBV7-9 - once TGTGCCAGCAGTTCGGGAAGTGGTACAGAGTCCTACGAGCAGTACTTC CASSSGSGTESYEQYF
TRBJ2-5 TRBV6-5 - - TGTGCCAGCAGTTACTCTCGAGGCCCGGCAATCGAGACCCAGTACTTC CASSYSRGPAIETQYF
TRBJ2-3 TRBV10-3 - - TGTGCCATCAGTGAGGTGGCTTTTTCCCCCACAGATACGCAGTATTTT CAISEVAFSPTDTQYF
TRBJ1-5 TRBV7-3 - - TGTGCCAGCACGTTGTTGCGGGGGCACAATCAGCCCCAGCATTTT CASTLLRGHNQPQHF
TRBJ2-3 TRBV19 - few TGTGCCAGTACCGCCCGGGTCTTCACAGATACGCAGTATTTT CASTARVFTDTQYF
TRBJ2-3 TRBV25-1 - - TGTGCCAGCAGTGATCGGGGGGCCGGCGCAGATACGCAGTATTTT CASSDRGAGADTQYF
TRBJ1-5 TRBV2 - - TGTGCCAGCAGGTTACAGGGAATTCAGCCCCAGCATTTT CASRLQGIQPQHF
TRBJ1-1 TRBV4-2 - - TGTGCCAGCAGCCAACAGGCGAACACTGAAGCTTTCTTT CASSQQANTEAFF
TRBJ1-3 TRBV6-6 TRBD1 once TGTGCCAGCAGAACAGGGGGCTACACCATATATTTT CASRTGGYTIYF
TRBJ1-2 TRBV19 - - TGTGCCAGTAGTGTTGTACCGCGCTATGGCTACACCTTC CASSVVPRYGYTF
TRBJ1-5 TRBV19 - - TGTGCCAGTAATCAGGGGTATAGCAATCAGCCCCAGCATTTT CASNQGYSNQPQHF
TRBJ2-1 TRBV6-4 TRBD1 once TGTGCCAGCAGTGTAGACAGGGGAGCATACAATGAGCAGTTCTTC CASSVDRGAYNEQFF
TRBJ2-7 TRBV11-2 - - TGTGCCAGCAGCTTATTCGAAAGCGTTGACTACGAGCAGTACTTC CASSLFESVDYEQYF
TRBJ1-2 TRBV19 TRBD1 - TGTGCCAGTAGTGTACAGGGGCTGGTCTATGGCTACACCTTC CASSVQGLVYGYTF
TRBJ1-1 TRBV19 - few TGTGCCAGTAGTGCCCGGAGGGAGAGCCCGAGCACTGAAGCTTTCTTT CASSARRESPSTEAFF
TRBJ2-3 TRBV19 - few TGTGCCAGTAGTATAGCGGGTTCTAGCACAGATACGCAGTATTTT CASSIAGSSTDTQYF
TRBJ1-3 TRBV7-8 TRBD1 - TGTGCCAGCAGCCCAACAAGGACAGGGAAGGAATTCGGAAACACCATATATTTT CASSPTRTGKEFGNTIYF
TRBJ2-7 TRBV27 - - TGTGCCAGCAGTTTAGGGGGCGCCCCGGAGCAGTACTTC CASSLGGAPEQYF
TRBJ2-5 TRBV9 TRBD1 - TGTGCCAGCAGCGTAGAGGGACAGGGGTTGTCCCAGTACTTC CASSVEGQGLSQYF
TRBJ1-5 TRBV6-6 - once TGTGCCAGCAGGAGGAGGGAAGGAAATCAGCCCCAGCATTTT CASRRREGNQPQHF
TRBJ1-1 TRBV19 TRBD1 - TGTGCCAGTACCCCGACAGGGGGCCTAACTGAAGCTTTCTTT CASTPTGGLTEAFF
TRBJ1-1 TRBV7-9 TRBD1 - TGTGCCAGCAGCTTAGGAGGAACAGGGGTTGGCACTGAAGCTTTCTTT CASSLGGTGVGTEAFF
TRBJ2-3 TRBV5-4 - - TGTGCCAGCAGCTTAGGGGGTACAGATACGCAGTATTTT CASSLGGTDTQYF
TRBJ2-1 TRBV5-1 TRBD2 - TGCGCCAGCAGCTACGGGACTAACAATGAGCAGTTCTTC CASSYGTNNEQFF
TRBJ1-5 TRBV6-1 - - TGTGCCAGCAGTGTCAGAGGGGGGGGCAATAGCAATCAGCCCCAGCATTTT CASSVRGGGNSNQPQHF
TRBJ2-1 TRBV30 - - TGTGCCTGGAGTGGCCCCAGAGAGAGCGGTTCCTACAATGAGCAGTTCTTC CAWSGPRESGSYNEQFF
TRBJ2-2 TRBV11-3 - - TGTGCCAGCAGCTTGCGTTATGGGGCCTCAAACACCGGGGAGCTGTTTTTT CASSLRYGASNTGELFF
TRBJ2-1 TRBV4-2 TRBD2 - TGTGCCAGCAGCCAACCTAGGGACTACACTGAGCAGTTCTTC CASSQPRDYTEQFF
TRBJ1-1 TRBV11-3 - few TGTGCCAGCAGCTTATCCGGGGGGAACACTGAAGCTTTCTTT CASSLSGGNTEAFF
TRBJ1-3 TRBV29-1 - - TGCAGCGTTGCCCAGGCGAACTCTGGAAACACCATATATTTT CSVAQANSGNTIYF
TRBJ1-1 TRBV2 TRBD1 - TGTGCCAGCAGCGAGACAGGGGGCTTTACTGAAGCTTTCTTT CASSETGGFTEAFF
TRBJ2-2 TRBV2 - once TGTGCCAGCAGGAGGGAACCTGGGCTTGGAACCGGGGAGCTGTTTTTT CASRREPGLGTGELFF
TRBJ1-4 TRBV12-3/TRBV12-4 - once TGTGCCAGCAGTTTAGCCTCGACGGGTAAACTGTTTTTT CASSLASTGKLFF
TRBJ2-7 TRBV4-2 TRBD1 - TGTGCCAGCAGCCAAGGGACAGGGGGCTTATACGAGCAGTACTTC CASSQGTGGLYEQYF
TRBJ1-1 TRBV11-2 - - TGTGCCAGCAGCTCCCGAGGGAACACTGAAGCTTTCTTT CASSSRGNTEAFF
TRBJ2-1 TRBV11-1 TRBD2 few TGTGCCAGCACCCCCTTAGCGGGGTTCTACAATGAGCAGTTCTTC CASTPLAGFYNEQFF
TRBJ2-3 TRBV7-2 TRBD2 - TGTGCCAGCAGCCTAGCGGGAGTTAGCACAGATACGCAGTATTTT CASSLAGVSTDTQYF
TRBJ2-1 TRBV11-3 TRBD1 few TGTGCCAGCAGCCCGGACAGGGGTAACAATGAGCAGTTCTTC CASSPDRGNNEQFF
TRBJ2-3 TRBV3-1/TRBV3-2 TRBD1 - TGTGCCAGCAGCCAAGAAAGAGCCCTTGGACAGGGGGAGACAGATACGCAGTATTTT CASSQERALGQGETDTQYF
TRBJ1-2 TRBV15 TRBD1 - TGTGCCACCAGCAGCCGGGACAGCGGAAGAAGAATTAACTATGGCTACACCTTC CATSSRDSGRRINYGYTF
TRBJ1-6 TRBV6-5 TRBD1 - TGTGCCAGCATGCCGGAGACAGGGGGTGATTCACCCCTCCACTTT CASMPETGGDSPLHF
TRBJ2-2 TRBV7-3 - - TGTGCCAGCAGCTTAGGTCAGGGAAACACCGGGGAGCTGTTTTTT CASSLGQGNTGELFF
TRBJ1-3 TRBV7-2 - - TGTGCCAGCAGCTCGTTAGGGGAAGCTGGAAACACCATATATTTT CASSSLGEAGNTIYF
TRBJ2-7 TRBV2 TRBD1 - TGTGCCAGCAGAGCACAGGGGGAATCCTACGAGCAGTACTTC CASRAQGESYEQYF
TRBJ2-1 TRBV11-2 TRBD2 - TGTGCCAGCAGCTCAGTGACTAGCGCATACAATGAGCAGTTCTTC CASSSVTSAYNEQFF
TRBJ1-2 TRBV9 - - TGTGCCAGCAGCGTAAGTTCCGGTTCTGGCTACACCTTC CASSVSSGSGYTF
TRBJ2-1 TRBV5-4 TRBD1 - TGTGCCAGCAGCACTGAAGACAGGGTCGAGCAGTTCTTC CASSTEDRVEQFF
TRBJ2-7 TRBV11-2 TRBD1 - TGTGCCAGCAGTACAGGGGGATCGGGATACGAGCAGTACTTC CASSTGGSGYEQYF